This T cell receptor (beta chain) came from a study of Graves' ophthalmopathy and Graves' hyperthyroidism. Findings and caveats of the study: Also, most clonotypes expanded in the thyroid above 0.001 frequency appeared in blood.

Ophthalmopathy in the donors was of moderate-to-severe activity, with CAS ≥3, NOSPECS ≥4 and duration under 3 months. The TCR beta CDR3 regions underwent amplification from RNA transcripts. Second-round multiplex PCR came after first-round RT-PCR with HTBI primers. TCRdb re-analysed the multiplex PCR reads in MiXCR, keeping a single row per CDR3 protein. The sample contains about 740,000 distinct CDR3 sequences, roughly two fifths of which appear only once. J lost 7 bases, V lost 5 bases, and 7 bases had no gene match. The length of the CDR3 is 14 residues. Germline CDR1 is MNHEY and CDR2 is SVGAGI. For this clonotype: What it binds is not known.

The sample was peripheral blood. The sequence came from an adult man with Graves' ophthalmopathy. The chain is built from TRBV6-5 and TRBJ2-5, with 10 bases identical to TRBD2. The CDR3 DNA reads TGTGCCAGCAGTGAGGGACTAGCGCCTGGGACCCAGTACTTC. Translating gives CASSEGLAPGTQYF.